One sample yielded the 19 T cell receptor beta chains listed below, sequenced in a study of spatial heterogeneity in lung cancer. TCRdb processed the 5' RACE reads anew with MiXCR; each CDR3 protein has one entry. The repertoire holds roughly 54,000 distinct CDR3 sequences, with approximately 7.6% as singletons. Described time point: sample taken at primary tumor resection. Whole RNA came from tumor, nontumor lung or frozen PBMC and was sequenced without being sorted. Here the sequenced sample was PBMCs, taken at surgery. The source of these receptors is a female donor with early-stage non-small cell lung cancer.

This clonotype showed up just a few times. This chain uses TRBV12-3 or TRBV12-4 with TRBJ2-1, with 11 bases lining up with TRBD2. Unmatched junction bases numbered 10, after V lost 5 bases and J lost 4 bases. This CDR3 contains 17 residues. The CDR3 sequence is CASSTPASGGPYNEQFF. DNA of the CDR3: TGTGCCAGCAGTACCCCAGCTAGCGGGGGGCCTTACAATGAGCAGTTCTTC.

Only a few counts were recorded for this clonotype. The gene calls are TRBV6-5 and TRBJ1-3; D gene ambiguous. Germline-derived CDR1 and CDR2 are MNHEY and SVGAGI. CDR3 length: 15 amino acids. Trimming removed 6 bases at V and 1 base at J, with 13 bases between. CDR3 protein: CASRPTPVSGNTIYF. The CDR3 region has the DNA TGTGCCAGCAGACCTACGCCCGTATCTGGAAACACCATATATTTT.

This clonotype was detected many times. The chain uses TRBV3-1 and TRBJ2-3; D is possibly TRBD2 (5 bases). V was shortened by 8 bases and J by 10 bases, with 28 bases between the two germline ends. Germline V lookup: CDR1 LGHDT, CDR2 YNNKEL (reference sequence). This CDR3 region has 16 residues. The CDR3 spells CASGLLKAAPMRAQYF. The CDR3 bases are TGTGCCAGCGGGCTACTAAAAGCGGCGCCGATGCGTGCGCAGTATTTT.

V usage is TRBV20-1 and J usage is TRBJ1-5; D possibly corresponds to TRBD1 (5 bases). Looked up from germline, CDR1 is DFQATT and CDR2 is SNEGSKA (reference sequence). The CDR3 spans 15 residues. Trimming took 0 bases from V and 5 from J, leaving 14 bases between them. Here the CDR3 reads CSARDPGGRDQPQHF. CDR3 coding DNA: TGCAGTGCTAGAGACCCGGGGGGGAGGGATCAGCCCCAGCATTTT.

This clonotype was counted many times. V is TRBV7-9 and J is TRBJ2-5, with TRBD1 matching 7 bases. The CDR3 is 15 amino acids. Germline CDR1 reads SEHNR; CDR2 reads FQNEAQ (reference sequence). V lost 4 bases to trimming and J lost 1 base; unmatched junction nucleotides: 6. DNA of the CDR3: TGTGCCAGCAGCTCTGGACAGGCCAGCCAAGAGACCCAGTACTTC. The encoded protein is CASSSGQASQETQYF.

This clonotype was counted ten times or more. V gene TRBV11-2 combines with J gene TRBJ1-1; no reliable D call. The V gene's germline CDR1 is SGHAT and CDR2 FQNNGV. The CDR3 is 14 amino acids. V gave up 1 base and J gave up 6 bases, with 12 bases separating them. CDR3 in amino acids: CASSLVAGRAEAFF. CDR3 in DNA: TGTGCCAGCAGCTTAGTTGCGGGTAGAGCTGAAGCTTTCTTT. Variable domain in full (rest from reference TRBV11-2 and TRBJ1-1): EAGVAQSPRYKIIEKRQSVAFWCNPISGHATLYWYQQILGQGPKLLIQFQNNGVVDDSQLPKDRFSAERLKGVDSTLKIQPAKLEDSAVYLCASSLVAGRAEAFFGQGTRLTVV.

The CDR3 protein is CASSLARPSYEQYF. The CDR3 region has the DNA TGTGCCAGCAGCTTAGCGCGACCGTCCTACGAGCAGTACTTC. The gene calls are TRBV7-2 and TRBJ2-7, with no clear D. V gave up 0 bases and J gave up 1 base, with 7 bases separating them. The length of the CDR3 is 14 residues. Germline assignment: CDR1 SGHTA and CDR2 FQGNSA.

This rearrangement joins TRBV19 to TRBJ2-7, with 8 bases lining up with TRBD2. CDR1 and CDR2 (germline): LNHDA, SQIVND (reference sequence). With 7 bases clipped from V and 1 base from J, the junction kept 3 bases outside the gene matches. The CDR3 runs to 13 residues. For the CDR3, the DNA is TGTGCCAGTAAGGAGCGGGGGTCCTACGAGCAGTACTTC. This encodes CASKERGSYEQYF.

This chain uses TRBV28 with TRBJ1-6, with D maybe TRBD1 (5 bases). Between the trimmed V and J ends, which lost 6 bases and 9 bases, there was a span of 15 bases. Germline CDR1 and CDR2: MDHEN and SYDVKM. The CDR3 is 14 amino acids. CDR3 loop: CASRTPGEISPLHF. The CDR3 DNA follows: TGTGCCAGCAGGACCCCGGGGGAGATTTCACCCCTCCACTTT.

This CDR3 reads CASSQGQGIEYEQYF. CDR3 DNA: TGCGCCAGCAGCCAAGGCCAGGGGATAGAGTACGAGCAGTACTTC. The chain recombines TRBV4-3 with TRBJ2-7; perhaps TRBD1 as D (6 bases). The germline V gene encodes CDR1 LGHNA and CDR2 YSLEER. V was pared by 1 base and J by 4 bases, with 14 bases between. The CDR3 length is 15 residues.

V and J are TRBV5-6 and TRBJ1-6, with D maybe TRBD1 (5 bases). The CDR3 consists of 14 residues. V lost 5 bases to trimming and J lost 7 bases, with 13 bases between them. Looked up from germline, CDR1 is SGHDT and CDR2 is YYEEEE. For the CDR3, the DNA is TGTGCCAGCAGTCCTGTGGGGACGAATTCACCCCTCCACTTT. This encodes CASSPVGTNSPLHF.

This clonotype was seen a handful of times. The V call is TRBV7-9, the J call TRBJ1-2; tentatively, D is TRBD1 (6 bases). Germline CDR1 is SEHNR and CDR2 is FQNEAQ (reference sequence). Trimming removed 2 bases from V and 3 bases from J, with 10 bases in between. This CDR3 is 14 amino acids long. CDR3 nucleotide sequence: TGTGCCAGCAGCTTATTATCAGGGGACTATGGCTACACCTTC. It codes for CASSLLSGDYGYTF.

This clonotype was seen many times. V usage is TRBV18 and J usage is TRBJ2-3; tentative D call: TRBD2 (5 bases). This CDR3 has 16 amino acids. The V gene lost 3 bases and the J gene lost 2 bases, with 15 bases spanning the gap. Germline lookup yields CDR1 KGHSH and CDR2 LQKENI. CDR3 in DNA: TGTGCCAGCTCACCGCTAGCTCGTGCTACCACAGATACGCAGTATTTT. It translates to CASSPLARATTDTQYF.

The chain recombines TRBV23-1 with TRBJ1-2; D not resolved. TRBV23-1 counts as an open reading frame of uncertain function. The CDR3 runs to 16 residues. V gave up 6 bases and J gave up 3 bases, with 20 bases separating them. DNA of the CDR3: TGCGCCAGCAGGTCCTGGGCCGAATACTCGCACTATGGCTACACCTTC. As protein: CASRSWAEYSHYGYTF.

This clonotype was picked up many times. The CDR3 DNA sequence: TGTGCCAGCAAGGGGACAGGGCAGAATTCACCCCTCCACTTT. This encodes CASKGTGQNSPLHF. The chain has TRBV12-3 or TRBV12-4 and TRBJ1-6; 9 nucleotides align to TRBD1. V shed 7 bases and J 7 bases; nucleotides not matched to a gene: 5. The CDR3 covers 14 residues.

This clonotype was recorded a few times. The chain links TRBV30 to TRBJ1-2; 7 nucleotides match TRBD1. J gave up 7 bases and V 2 bases, and 7 bases lay outside the gene matches. Looked up from germline, CDR1 is GTSNPN and CDR2 is SVGIG (reference sequence). CDR3 size: 13 residues. The CDR3 nucleotides are TGTGCCTGGAGTTTCGGGACAGAGGGTGGCTACACCTTC. It translates to CAWSFGTEGGYTF. Full variable domain (remainder filled in from reference TRBV30 and TRBJ1-2): SQTIHQWPATLVQPVGSPLSLECTVEGTSNPNLYWYRQAAGRGLQLLFYSVGIGQISSEVPQNLSASRPQDRQFILSSKKLLLSDSGFYLCAWSFGTEGGYTFGSGTRLTVV.

This clonotype occurred a few times. V gene TRBV7-2 combines with J gene TRBJ1-4, with 8 bases matching TRBD1. This CDR3 comprises 16 residues. CDR1 and CDR2 from the germline V gene are SGHTA and FQGNSA. Losses at the gene ends were 4 bases for V and 4 bases for J; bases not matched to a gene: 8. The CDR3 nucleotides are TGTGCCAGCAGCTCACAGGGGGAGACCTATAATGAAAAACTGTTTTTT. It specifies CASSSQGETYNEKLFF.

This clonotype was recorded a few times. The CDR3 here is CASSSDSGGKTGELFF. CDR3 DNA sequence: TGTGCCAGCAGCTCCGATAGCGGGGGTAAAACCGGGGAGCTGTTTTTT. The chain joins TRBV7-2 to TRBJ2-2, with 9 bases aligning to TRBD2. This CDR3 has 16 residues. CDR1 is SGHTA, CDR2 FQGNSA, per germline. With 4 bases clipped from V and 5 bases from J, the junction kept 8 bases outside the gene matches.

V is TRBV6-5 and J is TRBJ2-1; 10 nucleotides align to TRBD1. CDR3 size: 16 residues. CDR1 and CDR2 (germline): MNHEY, SVGAGI. Trimming at V came to 5 bases and at J to 7 bases, leaving 11 bases not matched to a gene. The CDR3 loop is CASSHSRQGAENEQFF. The CDR3, as DNA: TGTGCCAGCAGTCACAGCAGACAGGGGGCCGAAAATGAGCAGTTCTTC.